This TCR beta chain was sequenced in a study of beta chain features in type 1 diabetes. Study-level background: Patients shared similar age, gender and cell yields with healthy donors.

The sequenced template was cDNA made from the entire isolated RNA. Sequencing used immunoSEQ multiplex PCR; TCRdb keeps in-frame clones, though not all of them. Counted here are a few hundred thousand clones, approximately 15% occurring once; the ten biggest clones make up less than 0.02%. Study-wide points: Compared to healthy donors, patients appeared to have naive, central memory and Treg TCRB repertoires that were more alike. Type 1 diabetes patients had VDJ junctions that carried fewer insertions and more deletions. All four CD4+ subsets of Type 1 diabetes patients contained TCRB CDR3s that were moderately but significantly shorter.

As regards this clone: Its antigen is not identified.

A heparinised blood draw that averaged around 110 mL was obtained once from each donor. V shed 1 base, J shed 7 bases, and the junction held 9 bases outside the gene matches. Per germline, CDR1 LGHNA and CDR2 YNFKEQ. The CDR3 spans 16 residues. The chain employs TRBV4-2 and TRBJ2-1; 8 nucleotides align to TRBD2. The sequence was collected from a man aged 30-40 years with type 1 diabetes. Sequenced material: naive CD4+ T cells from blood. The CDR3 bases are TGTGCCAGCAGCCAAGGAGCGGGAGAATCCCAAAATGAGCAGTTCTTC. It encodes CASSQGAGESQNEQFF.